The 14 T cell receptor beta chains reported below all come from one sample, sequenced in a study of T cell responses to AZD1222 COVID-19 vaccine. Assay used: immunoSEQ multiplex PCR; TCRdb lists only in-frame clones, some missing. The table has approximately 150,000 clones, more than 70% seen once. Sequencing used peripheral blood, obtained on day 0 of MenACWY control vaccination. The receptors here all came from an adult in good health.

J is TRBJ1-6 and V is TRBV4-3; the match to TRBD1 covers 7 bases. V lost 3 bases, J lost 4 bases, and 12 bases stayed unmatched. Germline V gives CDR1 LGHNA, CDR2 YSLEER. CDR3 length: 18 amino acids. In DNA, the CDR3 is TGCGCCAGCAGCCAGGTCGACAGGGCCGCGGATTATAATTCACCCCTCCACTTT. It yields the protein CASSQVDRAADYNSPLHF.

As regards this clone: Within the sample, other DNA sequences also encode this same CDR3. The chain couples TRBV5-6 to TRBJ1-1; 9 positions match TRBD1. The V and J ends lost 4 bases and 6 bases, in that order; junction bases with no gene match: 7. Germline V gene data show CDR1 as SGHDT and CDR2 as YYEEEE. The CDR3 runs to 14 residues. The CDR3 DNA reads as TGTGCCAGCAGCCTCCGGGACAGGGTACCTGAAGCTTTCTTT. This gives the protein CASSLRDRVPEAFF.

This sequence joins TRBV7-2 and TRBJ1-5, with 7 bases aligning to TRBD1. The CDR3 is 14 residues long. Trimming at V came to 4 bases and at J to 7 bases, leaving 7 bases not matched to a gene. Per germline, CDR1 SGHTA and CDR2 FQGNSA. CDR3 sequence reads: CASSSGGFKQPQHF. The CDR3 DNA follows: TGTGCCAGCAGCTCAGGGGGGTTTAAGCAGCCCCAGCATTTT.

The rearrangement joins TRBV30 to TRBJ2-7; TRBD1 matches at 11 bases. Germline V gives CDR1 GTSNPN, CDR2 SVGIG (reference sequence). The CDR3 is 13 amino acids. Trimming at V came to 8 bases and at J to 5 bases, leaving 8 bases not matched to a gene. The CDR3 loop is CAVSRDRGDEQYF. CDR3 sequence (DNA): TGTGCCGTGAGCCGGGACAGGGGGGACGAGCAGTACTTC.

The rearrangement uses TRBV5-1 and TRBJ2-7; possible D gene TRBD2, 6 bases. CDR3 length: 15 residues. Germline CDR1 SGHRS, CDR2 YFSETQ. Between the trimmed V and J ends, which lost 3 bases and 3 bases, there was a span of 16 bases. CDR3 residues: CASSSGGSWGYEQYF. The CDR3 bases are TGCGCCAGCAGCTCCGGGGGTAGCTGGGGCTACGAGCAGTACTTC.

The chain joins TRBV7-3 to TRBJ2-7, with 9 bases fitting TRBD2. The CDR3 is 17 amino acids. J was trimmed by 4 bases and V by 4 bases; bases with no gene match: 14. Germline lookup yields CDR1 SGHTA and CDR2 FQGTGA. DNA of the CDR3: TGTGCCAGCAGCTCTGGGGCCCGGGACAGCGGGGGGTACGAGCAGTACTTC. Encoded protein: CASSSGARDSGGYEQYF.

V usage is TRBV6-5 and J usage is TRBJ1-1, with TRBD1 matching over 9 bases. The CDR3 is made up of 14 amino acids. Germline CDR1 reads MNHEY; CDR2 reads SVGAGI. Germline trimming cut 5 bases from V and 3 bases from J; bases unmatched to any gene: 4. The CDR3 DNA is TGTGCCAGCAGTCCCGGGACAGGGTACACTGAAGCTTTCTTT. This sequence encodes CASSPGTGYTEAFF.

The rearrangement uses TRBV7-2 and TRBJ1-2, with D unclear. The germline gives CDR1 SGHTA, CDR2 FQGNSA. Trimming shortened V by 1 base and J by 7 bases, and 10 bases separated the two germline ends. The CDR3 totals 13 residues. The CDR3 sequence: CASSLGGLGGYTF. Written as DNA, the CDR3 is TGTGCCAGCAGCTTAGGAGGGCTCGGTGGCTACACCTTC.

The chain recombines TRBV7-2 with TRBJ2-6; possibly TRBD1 for D (6 bases). Deletions cut 5 bases from V and 0 bases from J, with 14 bases between. Germline CDR1 reads SGHTA; CDR2 reads FQGNSA. This CDR3 is 17 amino acids long. CDR3 in amino acids: CASSLYGQYSGANVLTF. The CDR3 DNA follows: TGTGCCAGCAGCCTATACGGACAGTACTCTGGGGCCAACGTCCTGACTTTC. The whole variable domain, remainder taken from reference TRBV7-2 and TRBJ2-6, is GAGVSQSPSNKVTEKGKDVELRCDPISGHTALYWYRQSLGQGLEFLIYFQGNSAPDKSGLPSDRFSAERTGGSVSTLTIQRTQQEDSAVYLCASSLYGQYSGANVLTFGAGSRLTVL.

The chain employs TRBV28 and TRBJ1-2, with 11 bases that match TRBD1. CDR3 length: 14 amino acids. Germline loops: CDR1 MDHEN, CDR2 SYDVKM. J gave up 0 bases and V 8 bases, and 2 bases lay outside the gene matches. As DNA, the CDR3 is TGTGCCAGCGGACAGGGGGCAGCTAACTATGGCTACACCTTC. This gives the protein CASGQGAANYGYTF.

The rearrangement joins TRBV9 to TRBJ2-3; D gene unclear. The V and J ends lost 4 bases and 0 bases respectively, with 9 bases between them. CDR3 length: 14 amino acids. Germline CDR1 reads SGDLS; CDR2 reads YYNGEE. This chain's CDR3 is CASSPHSSTDTQYF. In nucleotides, the CDR3 is TGTGCCAGCAGCCCCCACAGTAGCACAGATACGCAGTATTTT.

This clone was recorded a few times. The chain is built from TRBV2 and TRBJ1-2; TRBD1 might be the D (6 bases). The CDR3 totals 15 residues. V lost 7 bases and J 4 bases, leaving 19 bases between the germline ends. Germline V gene data show CDR1 as SNHLY and CDR2 as FYNNEI. The CDR3 is CASTIQGILGYGYTF. CDR3 nucleotides: TGTGCCAGCACAATCCAGGGGATCTTGGGCTATGGCTACACCTTC.

This sequence joins TRBV10-1 and TRBJ1-6, with 8 nucleotides matching TRBD1. Trimming took 3 bases from V and 9 from J; bases not matched to a gene: 7. In germline, CDR1 is WNHNN, CDR2 SYGVQD (reference sequence). The CDR3 covers 15 residues. The CDR3 loop is CASSEKDRVFSPLHF. CDR3 in DNA: TGCGCCAGCAGTGAAAAGGACAGGGTTTTTTCACCCCTCCACTTT.

To note about this clone: The sample has other DNA sequences that encode this CDR3 too. J is TRBJ2-7 and V is TRBV2; D gene ambiguous. The germline V gene encodes CDR1 SNHLY and CDR2 FYNNEI. V was clipped by 6 bases and J by 4 bases, with 7 bases between them. CDR3 length: 11 amino acids. CDR3 sequence: CASSPSYEQYF. The CDR3 DNA reads as TGTGCCAGCAGCCCGTCATACGAGCAGTACTTC.